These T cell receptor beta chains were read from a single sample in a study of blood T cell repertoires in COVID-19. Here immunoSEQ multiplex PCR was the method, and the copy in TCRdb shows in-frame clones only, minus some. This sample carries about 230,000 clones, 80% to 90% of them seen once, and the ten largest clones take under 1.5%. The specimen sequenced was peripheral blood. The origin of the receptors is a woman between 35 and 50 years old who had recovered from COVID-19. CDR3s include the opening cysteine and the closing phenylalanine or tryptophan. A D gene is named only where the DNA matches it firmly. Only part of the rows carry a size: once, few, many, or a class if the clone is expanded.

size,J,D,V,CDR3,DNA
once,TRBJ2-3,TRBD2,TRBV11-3,CASRLAGGVDTQYF,TGTGCCAGCAGGCTAGCGGGGGGTGTAGATACGCAGTATTTT
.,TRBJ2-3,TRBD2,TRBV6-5,CASSYQSRGGTDTQYF,TGTGCCAGCAGTTACCAATCACGGGGGGGCACAGATACGCAGTATTTT
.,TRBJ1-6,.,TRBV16,CASSQSSPGNNSPLHF,TGTGCCAGCAGCCAATCGAGTCCGGGGAATAATTCACCCCTCCACTTT
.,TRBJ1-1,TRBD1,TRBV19,CASSLYRGSAEAFF,TGTGCCAGTAGTCTCTACAGGGGTAGCGCTGAAGCTTTCTTT
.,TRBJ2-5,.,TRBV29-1,CSVGQNQETQYF,TGCAGCGTTGGGCAGAACCAAGAGACCCAGTACTTC
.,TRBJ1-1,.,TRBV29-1,CSVDLGGTEAFF,TGCAGCGTTGATTTGGGGGGGACTGAAGCTTTCTTT
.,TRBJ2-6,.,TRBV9,CASSGKKIDSSGANVLTF,TGTGCCAGCAGCGGCAAAAAAATAGACAGCTCTGGGGCCAACGTCCTGACTTTC
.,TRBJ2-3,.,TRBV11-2,CASSLVARGSTDTQYF,TGTGCCAGCAGCTTAGTTGCACGGGGTAGCACAGATACGCAGTATTTT
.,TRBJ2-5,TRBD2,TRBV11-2,CASSGKLAGGWETQYF,TGTGCCAGCAGCGGAAAGCTAGCGGGGGGGTGGGAGACCCAGTACTTC
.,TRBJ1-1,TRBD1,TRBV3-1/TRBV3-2,CASSPVLGQGILVSDSGTEAFF,TGTGCCAGCAGCCCGGTGTTGGGACAGGGGATTTTAGTCTCAGACTCGGGCACTGAAGCTTTCTTT
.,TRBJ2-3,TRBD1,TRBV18,CASSPITGGIGTDTQYF,TGTGCCAGCTCACCAATCACAGGGGGCATAGGCACAGATACGCAGTATTTT
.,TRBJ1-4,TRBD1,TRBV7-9,CASSFTGGWGEKLFF,TGTGCCAGCAGCTTCACAGGGGGTTGGGGTGAAAAACTGTTTTTT
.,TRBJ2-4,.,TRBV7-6,CASSSPLGEAKNIQYF,TGTGCCAGCAGCTCCCCCCTCGGGGAAGCCAAAAACATTCAGTACTTC
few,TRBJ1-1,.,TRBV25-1,CASMGLGVDPEAFF,TGTGCCAGCATGGGGTTAGGGGTGGATCCTGAAGCTTTCTTT
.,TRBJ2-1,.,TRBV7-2,CASSLYLASSYNEQFF,TGTGCCAGCAGCCTGTATCTAGCGAGCTCCTACAATGAGCAGTTCTTC
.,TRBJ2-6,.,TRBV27,CASSLSSGGSGANVLTF,TGTGCCAGCAGTCTAAGTTCCGGGGGCTCTGGGGCCAACGTCCTGACTTTC
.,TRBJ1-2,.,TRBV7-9,CASGVDFPYGYTF,TGTGCCAGCGGCGTTGACTTTCCTTATGGCTACACCTTC